The subject of this entry is one TCR beta chain. Data came from immunoSEQ multiplex PCR; TCRdb stores just in-frame clones and leaves some out. The sample has 360,000 or so clones, roughly 84% seen once. The sample belongs to a study of Ad26.COV2.S vaccination and SARS-CoV-2 variants. The wider study: The Ad26.COV2.S arm of the COV1001 trial was where the donor was placed. Intramuscular Ad26.COV2.S doses were given once or twice, 56 days apart.

Treatment given: about 20 received Ad26.COV2.S at low or high dose, single or two shots; roughly five received placebo; per-sample allocation not given. Sampling was done on day 63 after the first vaccine or placebo injection. The sequence was obtained from a person aged 18-60 years who received the Ad26.COV2.S COVID-19 vaccine or a placebo. Sequences were derived from peripheral blood, sampled in a trial of Ad26.COV2.S vaccine versus placebo.

This CDR3 is CAISRTSEADTQYF. The CDR3 DNA is TGTGCCATCAGTAGGACTAGCGAGGCAGATACGCAGTATTTT. The V gene is TRBV10-3, the J gene TRBJ2-3; TRBD2 agrees at 9 bases. V was clipped by 5 bases and J by 4 bases; unmatched bases: 4. Per germline, CDR1 ENHRY and CDR2 SYGVKD. This CDR3 comprises 14 residues.